The TCR beta chain described here comes from a study of blood T cell repertoires in COVID-19. Data came from immunoSEQ multiplex PCR; TCRdb stores just in-frame clones and leaves some out. The sample includes approximately 50,000 clones, more than 85% of them seen just once. CDR3 length equals 14 residues. Trimming removed 7 bases from V and 5 bases from J; junction bases left unmatched: 7. Germline V gene sequence: CDR1 SNHLY, CDR2 FYNNEI. This sequence was found in a man aged 50 or older with active COVID-19. Sequencing input: peripheral blood. The rearrangement links TRBV2 to TRBJ2-7; 11 bases are a match to TRBD1. The CDR3 bases are TGTGCCAGCAAAAGGGACAGGGGGTATCACGAGCAGTACTTC. Its protein is CASKRDRGYHEQYF.